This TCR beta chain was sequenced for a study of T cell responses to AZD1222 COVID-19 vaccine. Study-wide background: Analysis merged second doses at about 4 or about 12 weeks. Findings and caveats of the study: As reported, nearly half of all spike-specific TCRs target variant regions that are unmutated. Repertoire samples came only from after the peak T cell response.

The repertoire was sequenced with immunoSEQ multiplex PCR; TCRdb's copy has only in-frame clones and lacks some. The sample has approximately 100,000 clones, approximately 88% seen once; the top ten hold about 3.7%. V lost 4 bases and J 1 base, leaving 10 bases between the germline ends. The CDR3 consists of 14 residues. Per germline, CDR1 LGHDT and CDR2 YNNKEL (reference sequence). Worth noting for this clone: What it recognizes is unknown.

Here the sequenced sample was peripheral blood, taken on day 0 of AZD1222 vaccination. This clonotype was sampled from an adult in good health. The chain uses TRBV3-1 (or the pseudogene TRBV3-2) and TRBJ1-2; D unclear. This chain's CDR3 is CASSPHGDNYGYTF. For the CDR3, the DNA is TGTGCCAGCAGCCCGCACGGGGATAACTATGGCTACACCTTC.